This T cell receptor (beta chain) was sequenced during a study of T cell responses to AZD1222 COVID-19 vaccine. Whole-study findings and limits: Only 5 or 6 people who got AZD1222 tested seropositive at baseline. Per reports, nearly half of all spike-specific TCRs target regions that are unmutated in variants. Mostly white British, mostly female donors; authors suggested clonal diversity may be underestimated.

CDR3 size: 13 residues. Germline V gene data show CDR1 as LNHDA and CDR2 as SQIVND (reference sequence). V lost 11 bases and J lost 3, with 13 bases in between. Regarding this clone: Its antigen is as yet unknown.

Clones were sequenced by immunoSEQ multiplex PCR, and TCRdb holds only the in-frame ones, with some missing. Here the sample spans approximately 150,000 clones, around 90% being singletons. The TCR was taken from an adult who received the AZD1222 COVID-19 vaccine. The specimen was peripheral blood, collected 28 days after the second AZD1222 dose. The chain joins TRBV19 to TRBJ2-2; D is unresolved. The CDR3 here is CASQEWDTGELFF. DNA for the CDR3: TGTGCCTCTCAAGAATGGGACACCGGGGAGCTGTTTTTT.